This is a list of T cell receptor beta chains from one sample in a study of OX40 agonist ivuxolimab in advanced cancers. TCRdb's copy holds only in-frame clones and misses some; the assay was immunoSEQ multiplex PCR. The sample lists some 86,000 clones; 90% were seen once. The sequenced sample was CD4+ or CD8+ T cells sorted from blood, obtained in a trial of the OX40 agonist ivuxolimab. These TCRs come from an adult with an advanced solid tumor such as melanoma, head and neck, liver or kidney cancer. CDR3s leave out the opening cysteine and the closing phenylalanine or tryptophan.

>TRBV28
ASSATGFGDTEAF
>TRBV11-2
ASSQGAAGGFTDTQY
>TRBV7-2
ASSFSETQY
>TRBV30
AWESPQGSGNTIY
>TRBV28
ASSLETENTEAF
>TRBV7-2
ASSLSLHRGGTEAF
>TRBV4-2
ASSQVLRGTDGELF
>TRBV9
ASSVGTGRGEEKLF
>TRBV7-9
ASSLSSAANSPLH
>TRBV19
ASTGWDTEAF
>TRBV13
ASSLDPRAYGYT
>TRBV28
ASKPGQGRQPQH
>TRBV5-1
ASSPWPGQGTDTQY
>TRBV6-5
ASSYEEGATNEKLF
>TRBV7-8
ASSLDWQGRANQPQH
>TRBV19
ASSNLAQDNEKLF
>TRBV5-1
ASSLAPPGQQETQY
>TRBV7-8
ASSLGGGTSGGAYEQF
>TRBV7-3
ASSLTSDTEAF
>TRBV11-2
ASSLVKGTSGGAREQF
>TRBV7-2
ASSLGLGYGYT